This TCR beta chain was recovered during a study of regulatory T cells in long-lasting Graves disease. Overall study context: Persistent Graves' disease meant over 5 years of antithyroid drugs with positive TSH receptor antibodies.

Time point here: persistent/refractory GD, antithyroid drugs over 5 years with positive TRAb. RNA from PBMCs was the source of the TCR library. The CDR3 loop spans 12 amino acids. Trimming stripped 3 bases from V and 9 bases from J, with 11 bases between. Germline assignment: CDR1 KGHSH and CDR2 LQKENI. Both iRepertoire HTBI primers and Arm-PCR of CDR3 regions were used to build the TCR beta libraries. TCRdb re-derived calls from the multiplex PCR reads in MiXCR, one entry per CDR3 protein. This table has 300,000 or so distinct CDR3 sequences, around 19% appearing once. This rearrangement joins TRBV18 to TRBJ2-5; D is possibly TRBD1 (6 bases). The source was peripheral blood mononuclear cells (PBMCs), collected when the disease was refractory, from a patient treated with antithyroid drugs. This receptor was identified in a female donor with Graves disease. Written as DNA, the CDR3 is TGTGCCAGCTCACCTGGACAGTCCGCCCAGTACTTC. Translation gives CASSPGQSAQYF.